This T cell receptor beta chain emerged from a study of Graves' ophthalmopathy and Graves' hyperthyroidism. RNA transcripts served as template for amplifying TCR beta CDR3 sequences. The first-round RT-PCR employed HTBI primers together with the Qiagen OneStep RT-PCR kit. A multiplex PCR was then performed as the second round. MiXCR, run by TCRdb on the multiplex PCR reads, gives a single entry per CDR3 protein. The table has about 40,000 distinct CDR3 sequences, around 52% seen once. The CDR3 contains 13 residues. CDR1 DFQATT and CDR2 SNEGSKA come from the germline V gene (reference sequence). V lost 5 bases, J lost 6 bases, and 6 bases stayed unmatched.

J is TRBJ2-1 and V is TRBV20-1; 8 nucleotides line up with TRBD2. The source is an adult man with Graves' ophthalmopathy. Sequencing was done on a sample of peripheral blood. In nucleotides, the CDR3 is TGCAGTGCTGCCCACCTAGCGGGCAATGAGCAGTTCTTC. Its translation: CSAAHLAGNEQFF.